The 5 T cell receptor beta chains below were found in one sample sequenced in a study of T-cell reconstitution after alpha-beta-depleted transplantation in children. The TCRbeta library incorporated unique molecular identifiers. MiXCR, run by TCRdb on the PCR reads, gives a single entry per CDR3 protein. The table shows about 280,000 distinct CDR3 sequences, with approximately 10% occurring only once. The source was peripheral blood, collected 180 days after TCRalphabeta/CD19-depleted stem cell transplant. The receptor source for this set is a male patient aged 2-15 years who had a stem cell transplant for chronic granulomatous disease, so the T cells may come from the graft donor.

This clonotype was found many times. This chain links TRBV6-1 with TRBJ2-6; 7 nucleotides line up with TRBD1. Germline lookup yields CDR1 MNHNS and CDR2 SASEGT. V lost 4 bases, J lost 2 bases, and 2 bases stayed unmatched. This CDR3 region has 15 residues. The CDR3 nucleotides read TGTGCCAGCAGTGTAGGGGGCGCTGGGGCCAACGTCCTGACTTTC. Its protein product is CASSVGGAGANVLTF.

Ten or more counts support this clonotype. For the CDR3, the DNA is TGTGCCAGCAGTGAAGGGACAGGGACCTACACCGGGGAGCTGTTTTTT. The encoded protein is CASSEGTGTYTGELFF. V is TRBV6-4 and J is TRBJ2-2, with TRBD1 matching 9 bases. Germline CDR1 and CDR2: MRHNA and SNTAGT. Trimming removed 3 bases from V and 3 bases from J; junction bases left unmatched: 5. This CDR3 has 16 amino acids.

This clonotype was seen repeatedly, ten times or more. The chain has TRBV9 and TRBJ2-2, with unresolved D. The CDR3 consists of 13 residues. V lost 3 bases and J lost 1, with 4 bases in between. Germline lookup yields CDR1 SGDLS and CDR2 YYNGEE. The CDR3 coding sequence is TGTGCCAGCAGCGCCTTGAACACCGGGGAGCTGTTTTTT. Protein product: CASSALNTGELFF.

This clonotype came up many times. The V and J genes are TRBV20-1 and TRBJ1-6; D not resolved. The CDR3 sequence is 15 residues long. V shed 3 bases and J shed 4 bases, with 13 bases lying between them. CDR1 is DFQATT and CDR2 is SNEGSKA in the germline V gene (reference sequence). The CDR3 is CSARATETYNSPLHF. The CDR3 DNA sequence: TGCAGTGCTAGGGCCACGGAGACTTATAATTCACCCCTCCACTTT.

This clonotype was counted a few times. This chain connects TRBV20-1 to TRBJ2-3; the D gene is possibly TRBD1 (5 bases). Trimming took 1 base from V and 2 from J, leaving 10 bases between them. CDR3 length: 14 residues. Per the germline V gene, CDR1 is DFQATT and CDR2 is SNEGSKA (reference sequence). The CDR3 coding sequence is TGCAGTGCTAGAGGCCCAGGGAACACAGATACGCAGTATTTT. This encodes CSARGPGNTDTQYF.